The 27 T cell receptor beta chains below all came from one sample that was sequenced in a study of cytomegalovirus exposure and HLA in healthy donors. Sequencing used immunoSEQ multiplex PCR; TCRdb keeps in-frame clones, though not all of them. Altogether 150,000 to 200,000 clones are present, 87% being singletons, with the ten largest covering 1.4%. The sample consisted of PBMCs. These receptors originate from a woman aged 25 to 39 in good health and CMV-seronegative.

The rearrangement joins TRBV9 to TRBJ2-4; possible D gene TRBD2, 7 bases. Germline CDR1 SGDLS, CDR2 YYNGEE. Trimming pared 5 bases from V and 1 base from J, leaving 13 bases between. This CDR3 has 15 amino acids. CDR3 coding DNA: TGTGCCAGCAGGGCCCGGGGGGCGGCCAAAAACATTCAGTACTTC. This sequence encodes CASRARGAAKNIQYF.

The genes are TRBV5-6 and TRBJ2-7; D might be TRBD1 (6 bases). This CDR3 is built from 13 residues. Trimming stripped 1 base from V and 5 bases from J, with 10 bases between. The germline CDR1 and CDR2 sequences are SGHDT and YYEEEE. The CDR3 region has the DNA TGTGCCAGCAGCTTGACAGGGTTAAACGAGCAGTACTTC. This gives the protein CASSLTGLNEQYF.

The chain has TRBV15 and TRBJ2-7; 9 nucleotides line up with TRBD2. Germline CDR1 and CDR2: LNHNV and YYDKDF (reference sequence). V lost 4 bases to trimming and J lost 4 bases; unmatched junction nucleotides: 5. The CDR3 has 14 amino acids. The CDR3: CATSIASGVYEQYF. Here the CDR3 DNA reads TGTGCCACCAGCATTGCTAGCGGGGTGTACGAGCAGTACTTC.

About this clone itself: Other nucleotide sequences in the sample specify the same CDR3. The rearrangement uses TRBV5-6 and TRBJ2-7; 7 bases are a match to TRBD1. Germline V gives CDR1 SGHDT, CDR2 YYEEEE. J gave up 2 bases and V 5 bases, and 7 bases lay outside the gene matches. The CDR3 runs 14 residues. CDR3 amino acids: CASRPTGTTYEQYF. CDR3 coding DNA: TGTGCCAGCAGACCGACAGGGACCACCTACGAGCAGTACTTC.

J is TRBJ1-1 and V is TRBV6-5; possibly TRBD1 for D (6 bases). Germline-derived CDR1 and CDR2 are MNHEY and SVGAGI. This CDR3 has 14 amino acids. V lost 9 bases and J lost 4, with 18 bases in between. In DNA form, the CDR3 reads TGTGCCAGAGAAACACCGGGACAATGCACTGAAGCTTTCTTT. Translated, it gives CARETPGQCTEAFF.

This chain uses TRBV6-5 with TRBJ2-4; tentatively, D is TRBD2 (6 bases). The CDR3 sequence is 15 residues long. The germline V gene has CDR1 MNHEY and CDR2 SVGAGI. V lost 6 bases, J lost 2 bases, and 14 bases lay in between. CDR3 in amino acids: CASRVGAGTKNIQYF. The DNA of the CDR3 is TGTGCCAGCAGGGTTGGGGCGGGGACCAAAAACATTCAGTACTTC.

The gene calls are TRBV11-3 and TRBJ2-3; the match to TRBD1 covers 7 bases. The CDR3 runs 15 residues. Germline lookup yields CDR1 SGHNT and CDR2 YENEEA. With 5 bases clipped from V and 1 base from J, the junction kept 6 bases outside the gene matches. The CDR3 sequence: CASSQETGRTDTQYF. The DNA of the CDR3 is TGTGCCAGCAGCCAAGAGACAGGGCGCACAGATACGCAGTATTTT.

The V and J genes are TRBV6-1 and TRBJ2-1, with 9 bases identical to TRBD2. Germline V lookup: CDR1 MNHNS, CDR2 SASEGT. After removal of 6 bases from V and 5 bases from J, the junction contained 8 bases not matched to a gene. The CDR3 runs to 15 residues. CDR3 residues: CASRVIAGANNEQFF. The CDR3 nucleotides are TGTGCCAGCAGGGTTATAGCGGGGGCAAACAATGAGCAGTTCTTC.

The chain is built from TRBV5-1 and TRBJ2-1; D unresolved. The CDR3 contains 11 residues. The V gene lost 2 bases and the J gene lost 7 bases, with 4 bases spanning the gap. Germline V gives CDR1 SGHRS, CDR2 YFSETQ. The CDR3 is CASSLTNEQFF. CDR3 sequence (DNA): TGCGCCAGCAGCTTAACAAATGAGCAGTTCTTC. The whole variable domain, remainder taken from reference TRBV5-1 and TRBJ2-1, is KAGVTQTPRYLIKTRGQQVTLSCSPISGHRSVSWYQQTPGQGLQFLFEYFSETQRNKGNFPGRFSGRQFSNSRSEMNVSTLELGDSALYLCASSLTNEQFFGPGTRLTVL.

The chain carries TRBV9 and TRBJ1-4; 8 positions match TRBD1. The trim removed 0 bases at V and 7 bases at J, leaving 5 bases unmatched. The CDR3 is 15 residues long. Germline CDR1 is SGDLS and CDR2 is YYNGEE. This CDR3 reads CASSVDGTGREKLFF. The CDR3 nucleotides are TGTGCCAGCAGCGTAGATGGGACAGGACGTGAAAAACTGTTTTTT. Complete variable domain (other parts from reference TRBV9 and TRBJ1-4): DSGVTQTPKHLITATGQRVTLRCSPRSGDLSVYWYQQSLDQGLQFLIQYYNGEERAKGNILERFSAQQFPDLHSELNLSSLELGDSALYFCASSVDGTGREKLFFGSGTQLSVL.

The chain has TRBV29-1 and TRBJ1-1, with D possibly being TRBD1 (6 bases). Germline V gene sequence: CDR1 SQVTM, CDR2 ANQGSEA. The V gene lost 7 bases and the J gene lost 6 bases, with 27 bases spanning the gap. The CDR3 is 16 residues long. The CDR3 spells CSANEPRTVGQAEAFF. The DNA of the CDR3 is TGCAGCGCCAATGAGCCCAGGACAGTTGGCCAAGCTGAAGCTTTCTTT.

The chain has TRBV6-5 and TRBJ2-3, with 7 bases identical to TRBD2. The ends lost 2 bases at V and 3 bases at J; junction bases unmatched: 8. This CDR3 has 16 amino acids. Germline V CDR1 and CDR2: MNHEY, SVGAGI. CDR3 sequence (DNA): TGTGCCAGCAGTTACAACCCGCCGGGGGGAACAGATACGCAGTATTTT. Translating gives CASSYNPPGGTDTQYF.

The chain joins TRBV7-6 to TRBJ2-3; 7 bases match TRBD1. With 5 bases clipped from V and 1 base from J, the junction kept 9 bases outside the gene matches. This CDR3 region has 16 residues. CDR1 and CDR2 (germline): SGHVS, FNYEAQ. The CDR3 reads CASSRTGTAGTDTQYF. For the CDR3, the DNA is TGTGCCAGCAGCCGGACCGGGACAGCCGGCACAGATACGCAGTATTTT.

This rearrangement joins TRBV5-1 to TRBJ2-7; D perhaps matches TRBD1 (5 bases). V lost 4 bases to trimming and J lost 0 bases, with 11 bases between them. Germline V gene data show CDR1 as SGHRS and CDR2 as YFSETQ. The CDR3 totals 14 residues. CDR3 sequence (DNA): TGCGCCAGCAGCCCCGGGCAGGGCTCCTACGAGCAGTACTTC. This gives the protein CASSPGQGSYEQYF. The variable domain in full, completed from reference TRBV5-1 and TRBJ2-7, reads KAGVTQTPRYLIKTRGQQVTLSCSPISGHRSVSWYQQTPGQGLQFLFEYFSETQRNKGNFPGRFSGRQFSNSRSEMNVSTLELGDSALYLCASSPGQGSYEQYFGPGTRLTVT.

This chain links TRBV19 with TRBJ1-1, with D unclear. The CDR3 has 12 residues. The ends were cut back, 6 bases at V and 4 bases at J, with 9 bases in the middle. The germline V gene has CDR1 LNHDA and CDR2 SQIVND (reference sequence). The CDR3 protein is CASRRAGTEAFF. The CDR3 DNA sequence: TGTGCCAGTAGGAGGGCCGGCACTGAAGCTTTCTTT.

This chain joins TRBV6-5 and TRBJ2-7; 7 bases agree with TRBD2. CDR3 length: 11 residues. With V trimmed by 2 bases and J by 11 bases, 3 bases remained unmatched. In germline, CDR1 is MNHEY, CDR2 SVGAGI. CDR3 DNA: TGTGCCAGCAGTTACGGGGGGGTGGAGTACTTC. Amino acid sequence: CASSYGGVEYF.

The gene calls are TRBV6-5 and TRBJ1-5; D is unresolved. Looked up from germline, CDR1 is MNHEY and CDR2 is SVGAGI. The CDR3 runs to 15 residues. V lost 6 bases, J lost 5 bases, and 17 bases lay in between. The CDR3 here is CASRPTVSKDQPQHF. CDR3 in DNA: TGTGCCAGCAGGCCTACAGTGAGCAAGGATCAGCCCCAGCATTTT.

The V gene is TRBV6-1, the J gene TRBJ1-2; possible D gene TRBD1, 6 bases. The CDR3 covers 13 residues. The V end lost 10 bases, the J end lost 5 bases, and 17 bases lay between the germline ends. Looked up from germline, CDR1 is MNHNS and CDR2 is SASEGT. In nucleotides, the CDR3 is TGTGCCACCGACCCTACAGGGTCTTATGGCTACACCTTC. It yields the protein CATDPTGSYGYTF.

The V call is TRBV10-3, the J call TRBJ2-7; 10 nucleotides line up with TRBD1. Germline values: CDR1 ENHRY, CDR2 SYGVKD. The CDR3 loop spans 14 amino acids. After removal of 7 bases from V and 5 bases from J, the junction contained 8 bases not matched to a gene. CDR3 sequence: CAIMKGTGVNEQYF. The CDR3 nucleotides read TGTGCCATCATGAAGGGGACAGGGGTAAACGAGCAGTACTTC.

The rearrangement joins TRBV5-6 to TRBJ1-5; TRBD1 is a possible D gene (5 bases). The V gene's germline CDR1 is SGHDT and CDR2 YYEEEE. The CDR3 is made up of 14 amino acids. V dropped 1 base and J dropped 6 bases, with 11 bases sitting between them. In nucleotides, the CDR3 is TGTGCCAGCAGCTTGTATAGGGGTGGTCAGCCCCAGCATTTT. Amino acid sequence: CASSLYRGGQPQHF.

The J gene is TRBJ2-7, the V gene TRBV19; 9 bases map to TRBD1. V lost 4 bases to trimming and J lost 4 bases; unmatched junction nucleotides: 2. Germline V gives CDR1 LNHDA, CDR2 SQIVND (reference sequence). The CDR3 is made up of 13 amino acids. CDR3: CASSNRGLYEQYF. DNA of the CDR3: TGTGCCAGTAGTAACAGGGGGCTTTACGAGCAGTACTTC.

This clone has a single count. The chain couples TRBV5-4 to TRBJ2-1; possible D gene TRBD2, 6 bases. The germline V gene has CDR1 SGHNT and CDR2 YYREEE (reference sequence). V was cut by 2 bases and J by 8 bases, with 17 bases left in between. This CDR3 has 15 residues. CDR3 nucleotide sequence: TGTGCCAGCAGCTTCAACGGGGGAGCTTCAGATGAGCAGTTCTTC. It encodes CASSFNGGASDEQFF.

The rearrangement uses TRBV14 and TRBJ2-3; 7 bases match TRBD2. The V gene's germline CDR1 is SGHDN and CDR2 FVKESK. The length of the CDR3 is 13 residues. V was clipped by 4 bases and J by 7 bases; unmatched bases: 5. The CDR3 protein is CASSPKLAYTQYF. The CDR3 DNA is TGTGCCAGCAGCCCCAAACTAGCGTATACGCAGTATTTT.

In its sample, this clone was seen once. The J gene is TRBJ2-5, the V gene TRBV2; the match to TRBD2 covers 8 bases. This CDR3 region has 13 residues. Germline CDR1 is SNHLY and CDR2 is FYNNEI. Trimming took 9 bases from V and 4 from J; bases not matched to a gene: 7. CDR3 DNA sequence: TGTGCCAGTAGGGGACTAGGGGTAGAGACCCAGTACTTC. It is translated as CASRGLGVETQYF. Full variable domain (remainder filled in from reference TRBV2 and TRBJ2-5): EPEVTQTPSHQVTQMGQEVILRCVPISNHLYFYWYRQILGQKVEFLVSFYNNEISEKSEIFDDQFSVERPDGSNFTLKIRSTKLEDSAMYFCASRGLGVETQYFGPGTRLLVL.

The J gene is TRBJ1-1, the V gene TRBV4-3; D is unclear. Germline values: CDR1 LGHNA, CDR2 YSLEER. V lost 3 bases and J 9 bases, leaving 14 bases between the germline ends. This CDR3 is 13 amino acids long. The DNA of the CDR3 is TGCGCCAGCAGCCAGACTGCGGGGTTCCAAGCTTTCTTT. Its translation: CASSQTAGFQAFF.

The J gene is TRBJ1-2, the V gene TRBV9; TRBD1 agrees at 9 bases. J gave up 3 bases and V 0 bases, and 6 bases lay outside the gene matches. Germline V lookup: CDR1 SGDLS, CDR2 YYNGEE. The CDR3 sequence is 16 residues long. The CDR3 sequence is CASSVAPDRGDYGYTF. In nucleotides, the CDR3 is TGTGCCAGCAGCGTAGCTCCGGACAGGGGCGACTATGGCTACACCTTC. The whole variable domain, remainder taken from reference TRBV9 and TRBJ1-2, is DSGVTQTPKHLITATGQRVTLRCSPRSGDLSVYWYQQSLDQGLQFLIQYYNGEERAKGNILERFSAQQFPDLHSELNLSSLELGDSALYFCASSVAPDRGDYGYTFGSGTRLTVV.

The gene calls are TRBV29-1 and TRBJ1-2, with D maybe TRBD1 (5 bases). The CDR3 has 15 residues. Germline V gene data show CDR1 as SQVTM and CDR2 as ANQGSEA. Trimming left V 7 bases short and J 8 bases short, with 26 bases between. In nucleotides, the CDR3 is TGCAGCGCTGGGGACCGGGACCCTAGCGGAGTGGGCTACACCTTC. Protein product: CSAGDRDPSGVGYTF.